Listed here are 5 T cell receptor beta chains from one sample, sequenced in a study of blood T cell repertoires in COVID-19. Clones were sequenced by immunoSEQ multiplex PCR, and TCRdb holds only the in-frame ones, with some missing. The sample carries fewer than 200,000 clones, about 83% recorded once. Material for sequencing was PBMCs or T cells enriched from blood (not recorded which). Source of these receptors: a woman in her forties or fifties in a cohort exposed to, infected with or recovered from COVID-19 (not recorded which).

The chain uses TRBV5-1 and TRBJ2-3, with TRBD2 as a possible D gene (5 bases). Germline V CDR1 and CDR2: SGHRS, YFSETQ. V was clipped by 0 bases and J by 0 bases, with 11 bases between them. The CDR3 totals 16 residues. CDR3 region: CASSLGGATSTDTQYF. The CDR3 DNA reads TGCGCCAGCAGCTTGGGGGGAGCGACTAGCACAGATACGCAGTATTTT.

The rearrangement links TRBV3-1 (or the pseudogene TRBV3-2) to TRBJ2-1, with 7 bases aligning to TRBD1. The CDR3 runs 15 residues. V shed 1 base and J 5 bases; nucleotides not matched to a gene: 5. Looked up from germline, CDR1 is LGHDT and CDR2 is YNNKEL (reference sequence). CDR3 sequence reads: CASSQVGRGNNEQFF. The CDR3 DNA sequence: TGTGCCAGCAGCCAAGTGGGCAGGGGGAACAATGAGCAGTTCTTC.

This clone was recorded a few times. V usage is TRBV5-1 and J usage is TRBJ2-7; 10 bases match TRBD2. V lost 0 bases to trimming and J lost 0 bases; unmatched junction nucleotides: 3. Germline assignment: CDR1 SGHRS and CDR2 YFSETQ. This CDR3 has 16 amino acids. CDR3 sequence reads: CASSLEAGGYSYEQYF. DNA for the CDR3: TGCGCCAGCAGCTTGGAAGCGGGAGGGTACTCCTACGAGCAGTACTTC.

The chain links TRBV3-1 (or the pseudogene TRBV3-2) to TRBJ1-6; D gene uncertain. V lost 1 base, J lost 9 bases, and 7 bases lay in between. The CDR3 runs 13 residues. The germline V gene encodes CDR1 LGHDT and CDR2 YNNKEL (reference sequence). DNA of the CDR3: TGTGCCAGCAGCCAAGCGTCAGGTTCACCCCTCCACTTT. Encoded protein: CASSQASGSPLHF.

The chain recombines TRBV24-1 with TRBJ1-2, with 7 bases matching TRBD1. With V trimmed by 5 bases and J by 4 bases, 6 bases remained unmatched. The CDR3 has 14 residues. Germline V gives CDR1 KGHDR, CDR2 SFDVKD. For the CDR3, the DNA is TGTGCCACCAGTGGCCGGGACAGCTTCTATGGCTACACCTTC. Translated, it gives CATSGRDSFYGYTF.